This T cell receptor (beta chain) was found in a study of cytomegalovirus exposure and HLA in healthy donors. Study-wide findings and caveats: Most TCR sequences were seen very rarely across donors, but some public TCRs occurred in many.

The PCR made use of 60 Vbeta and 13 Jbeta primers. Data came from immunoSEQ multiplex PCR; TCRdb stores just in-frame clones and leaves some out. The data contain some 120,000 clones, about 80% of them singletons. In regard to this clone: What it binds is unknown. The germline gene is not matched at one end of the junction; a read error may be the cause.

The CDR3 sequence is 15 residues long. Germline CDR1 reads MNHEY; CDR2 reads SVGAGI. The sequenced sample was PBMCs. The V gene is TRBV6-5, the J gene TRBJ2-6, with 7 bases that match TRBD2. This clonotype was sampled from a human donor in good health. CDR3 in amino acids: CAISGREAGANVLTF. The CDR3 DNA sequence: TGTGCCATCAGTGGGAGGGAGGCGGGGGCCAACGTCCTGACTTTC.